This T cell receptor beta chain derives from a study of cytomegalovirus exposure and HLA in healthy donors. On the study more broadly: Counted in an early data release were 75 million to 85 million unique TCRs from HLA-typed donors.

Overall study results and limits: Some TCR beta chains (about 180 of them) were listed as cytomegalovirus-associated.

The PCR made use of 60 Vbeta and 13 Jbeta primers. Repertoires were generated with immunoSEQ multiplex PCR, while TCRdb's copy carries only in-frame clones and drops some. The table lists more than 85,000 clones, around 75% of them singletons. The V gene end was trimmed by 3 bases and the J gene end by 0 bases; junction bases not matched to a gene: 7. Germline values: CDR1 SGHKS, CDR2 YYEKEE (reference sequence). The CDR3 covers 17 residues. At collection, donors were nominally healthy, but unrecorded immune exposures were probable. As to this clone: Its antigen is unknown.

The chain combines TRBV5-5 with TRBJ2-3, with TRBD2 matching 10 bases. The TCR sequence derives from a man aged 25 to 40 in good health and CMV-seronegative. Sequencing was done on a sample of PBMCs. The CDR3 DNA sequence: TGTGCCAGCAGCTACAGCGGGGGGGCTACTAGCACAGATACGCAGTATTTT. Translation gives CASSYSGGATSTDTQYF.